This is a list of T cell receptor beta chains from one sample in a study of blood T cell repertoires in COVID-19. TCRdb's copy holds only in-frame clones and misses some; the assay was immunoSEQ multiplex PCR. The sample lists about 200,000 clones, more than 70% seen once, with roughly 8.4% in the top ten. What was sequenced was PBMCs or T cells enriched from blood (not recorded which). These receptors all stem from a woman younger than 30 who had recovered from COVID-19. The CDR3 runs from the conserved cysteine through the conserved F or W. Fields, in order: CDR3 protein, CDR3 length, V gene, J gene.

cdr3_aa: CATSRGASGNTEAFF
cdr3_length: 15
v_call: TRBV15
j_call: TRBJ1-1

cdr3_aa: CATSDAGQGLYEQYF
cdr3_length: 15
v_call: TRBV24-1
j_call: TRBJ2-7

cdr3_aa: CASSSGGAVRTGELFF
cdr3_length: 16
v_call: TRBV27
j_call: TRBJ2-2

cdr3_aa: CASRSPAFEGLNSPLHF
cdr3_length: 17
v_call: TRBV7-9
j_call: TRBJ1-6

cdr3_aa: CASSPHSSGNTIYF
cdr3_length: 14
v_call: TRBV7-9
j_call: TRBJ1-3

cdr3_aa: CASSLGQGPSPLHF
cdr3_length: 14
v_call: TRBV3-1/TRBV3-2
j_call: TRBJ1-6

cdr3_aa: CASSASYVGNQPQHF
cdr3_length: 15
v_call: TRBV2
j_call: TRBJ1-5

cdr3_aa: CASSTNREQYF
cdr3_length: 11
v_call: TRBV5-4
j_call: TRBJ2-7

cdr3_aa: CASSLAPGGFSYEQYF
cdr3_length: 16
v_call: TRBV7-9
j_call: TRBJ2-7

cdr3_aa: CASSLGAGTYEQYF
cdr3_length: 14
v_call: TRBV5-4
j_call: TRBJ2-7

cdr3_aa: CASRPTGALNYGYTF
cdr3_length: 15
v_call: TRBV2
j_call: TRBJ1-2

cdr3_aa: CASSSNGEDTQYF
cdr3_length: 13
v_call: TRBV7-3
j_call: TRBJ2-3

cdr3_aa: CASSPNFLEKVNTEAFF
cdr3_length: 17
v_call: TRBV18
j_call: TRBJ1-1

cdr3_aa: CASSQPRTAIDEHF
cdr3_length: 14
v_call: TRBV14
j_call: TRBJ1-5

cdr3_aa: CASSARTGSYGYTF
cdr3_length: 14
v_call: TRBV13
j_call: TRBJ1-2

cdr3_aa: CASSFARNEKLFF
cdr3_length: 13
v_call: TRBV7-9
j_call: TRBJ1-4

cdr3_aa: CASSRQGDYGYTF
cdr3_length: 13
v_call: TRBV6-5
j_call: TRBJ1-2

cdr3_aa: CASSLARERDEQYF
cdr3_length: 14
v_call: TRBV5-1
j_call: TRBJ2-7

cdr3_aa: CAWSVGQDYYNEQFF
cdr3_length: 15
v_call: TRBV30
j_call: TRBJ2-1

cdr3_aa: CASSLNGEYEQYF
cdr3_length: 13
v_call: TRBV27
j_call: TRBJ2-7

cdr3_aa: CASNLRQGYNSPLHF
cdr3_length: 15
v_call: TRBV6-5
j_call: TRBJ1-6

cdr3_aa: CASSYDRGSYEQYF
cdr3_length: 14
v_call: TRBV6-5
j_call: TRBJ2-7

cdr3_aa: CASRDLDGGSQHF
cdr3_length: 13
v_call: TRBV28
j_call: TRBJ1-5

cdr3_aa: CASSPSTGGGSPLHF
cdr3_length: 15
v_call: TRBV7-6
j_call: TRBJ1-6

cdr3_aa: CASSPGQGNQETQYF
cdr3_length: 15
v_call: TRBV11-2
j_call: TRBJ2-5

cdr3_aa: CASSLGAPDNSPLHF
cdr3_length: 15
v_call: TRBV5-4
j_call: TRBJ1-6

cdr3_aa: CAISEGAGAGANVLTF
cdr3_length: 16
v_call: TRBV10-3
j_call: TRBJ2-6

cdr3_aa: CASSGQQQETQYF
cdr3_length: 13
v_call: TRBV28
j_call: TRBJ2-5

cdr3_aa: CASSGGGGAFGELFF
cdr3_length: 15
v_call: TRBV10-2
j_call: TRBJ2-2

cdr3_aa: CASTGVATNEKLFF
cdr3_length: 14
v_call: TRBV6-5
j_call: TRBJ1-4

cdr3_aa: CASSSSLREKLFF
cdr3_length: 13
v_call: TRBV6-5
j_call: TRBJ1-4

cdr3_aa: CASSEGLEAHEQYF
cdr3_length: 14
v_call: TRBV6-1
j_call: TRBJ2-7

cdr3_aa: CASSLYASGGYNEQFF
cdr3_length: 16
v_call: TRBV28
j_call: TRBJ2-1

cdr3_aa: CASSMTGGPYEQYF
cdr3_length: 14
v_call: TRBV19
j_call: TRBJ2-7

cdr3_aa: CACTSSSYNSPLHF
cdr3_length: 14
v_call: TRBV30
j_call: TRBJ1-6

cdr3_aa: CASSLTGGSYNSPLHF
cdr3_length: 16
v_call: TRBV5-1
j_call: TRBJ1-6

cdr3_aa: CASSQLAGGSTDTQYF
cdr3_length: 16
v_call: TRBV7-2
j_call: TRBJ2-3

cdr3_aa: CASSYPETGTVLNSPLHF
cdr3_length: 18
v_call: TRBV6-8
j_call: TRBJ1-6

cdr3_aa: CAWSRGIEQYF
cdr3_length: 11
v_call: TRBV30
j_call: TRBJ2-7

cdr3_aa: CASSPGQGYTEAFF
cdr3_length: 14
v_call: TRBV18
j_call: TRBJ1-1

cdr3_aa: CATSDLEQARGAFF
cdr3_length: 14
v_call: TRBV24-1
j_call: TRBJ1-1

cdr3_aa: CATSDSDGQGAEAFF
cdr3_length: 15
v_call: TRBV24-1
j_call: TRBJ1-1

cdr3_aa: CSASWLAGDYEQYF
cdr3_length: 14
v_call: TRBV20-1
j_call: TRBJ2-7

cdr3_aa: CASSPGTRMMETQYF
cdr3_length: 15
v_call: TRBV3-1/TRBV3-2
j_call: TRBJ2-5

cdr3_aa: CASSPTGYGTQYF
cdr3_length: 13
v_call: TRBV18
j_call: TRBJ2-5

cdr3_aa: CASSLAGDTEAFF
cdr3_length: 13
v_call: TRBV5-4
j_call: TRBJ1-1

cdr3_aa: CASSVGGRSDNEQFF
cdr3_length: 15
v_call: TRBV9
j_call: TRBJ2-1

cdr3_aa: CASSGSGSNYEQYF
cdr3_length: 14
v_call: TRBV18
j_call: TRBJ2-7

cdr3_aa: CASSPRAGGLNTQYF
cdr3_length: 15
v_call: TRBV3-1/TRBV3-2
j_call: TRBJ2-3

cdr3_aa: CASSLSSGNEQFF
cdr3_length: 13
v_call: TRBV27
j_call: TRBJ2-1

cdr3_aa: CASSQVGGEQYF
cdr3_length: 12
v_call: TRBV3-1/TRBV3-2
j_call: TRBJ2-7

cdr3_aa: CATPETGERNQPQHF
cdr3_length: 15
v_call: TRBV24-1
j_call: TRBJ1-5

cdr3_aa: CATSDSLEAFF
cdr3_length: 11
v_call: TRBV24-1
j_call: TRBJ1-1